These 27 T cell receptor beta chains share one sample of origin, sequenced in a study of shared clonotypes between healthy human individuals (dated by TCRdb to 2020 to 2022). Libraries were made using the immunoSEQ multiplex PCR assay. What TCRdb holds here is the immuneACCESS table cut down to in-frame rearrangements. Part of the clones is not present; checked against another copy, under half of the missing clones reflect an unresolved V gene, and the others are unexplained. Counted in this sample were about 2.4 million clones; around 94% of them appeared once. Over 0.12% of the sample rests with the top ten. Material for sequencing was naive CD4+ T cells sorted from blood. In light of the paper, this sample's cell subset or site label describes: CD45RA+ positively selected. Source of these receptors: a man aged 18 to 30 in good health.

The J gene is TRBJ2-2, the V gene TRBV6-1; D may match TRBD1 or TRBD2 (5 bases each). The length of the CDR3 is 13 residues. Germline values: CDR1 MNHNS, CDR2 SASEGT. V shed 7 bases and J shed 6 bases, with 12 bases lying between them. CDR3 DNA: TGTGCCAGCATTATCAGGGACGCCGGGGAGCTGTTTTTT. Its protein is CASIIRDAGELFF.

This chain connects TRBV6-1 to TRBJ2-2, with D hard to call. Trimming took 2 bases from V and 7 from J, leaving 14 bases between them. CDR3 length equals 15 residues. Germline V lookup: CDR1 MNHNS, CDR2 SASEGT. Here the CDR3 reads CASSERRVRNGELFF. CDR3 DNA sequence: TGTGCCAGCAGTGAACGACGGGTTCGAAACGGGGAGCTGTTTTTT.

The chain couples TRBV6-5 to TRBJ2-1; TRBD2 matches 9 bases. The germline gives CDR1 MNHEY, CDR2 SVGAGI. The CDR3 spans 16 residues. The ends lost 0 bases at V and 4 bases at J; junction bases unmatched: 4. CDR3 bases: TGTGCCAGCAGTTACTCTCTAGCGGGACCTTACAATGAGCAGTTCTTC. Protein: CASSYSLAGPYNEQFF.

This chain joins TRBV23-1 and TRBJ1-5; perhaps TRBD1 as D (6 bases). TRBV23-1 is filed as an ORF, its function uncertain. Trimming stripped 1 base from V and 5 bases from J, with 12 bases between. This CDR3 spans 15 amino acids. The CDR3 region has the DNA TGCGCCAGCAGTCAATTGAGGGGGAAAGATCAGCCCCAGCATTTT. Amino acids: CASSQLRGKDQPQHF.

The rearrangement links TRBV10-3 to TRBJ1-4, with a tentative D call TRBD1 (5 bases). Germline V gene sequence: CDR1 ENHRY, CDR2 SYGVKD. V gave up 8 bases and J gave up 6 bases, with 16 bases separating them. The CDR3 covers 14 residues. CDR3: CAIGRGTADEKLFF. DNA for the CDR3: TGTGCCATCGGGCGCGGGACTGCTGATGAAAAACTGTTTTTT.

About this clone: Within the sample, other DNA sequences also encode this same CDR3. The chain is built from TRBV11-2 and TRBJ1-6; 7 bases match TRBD1. Germline V gives CDR1 SGHAT, CDR2 FQNNGV. J was trimmed by 10 bases and V by 2 bases; bases with no gene match: 8. The CDR3 runs to 15 residues. CDR3 in DNA: TGTGCCAGCAGCTTACGACAGGGAAGGGACTCACCCCTCCACTTT. It specifies CASSLRQGRDSPLHF.

The gene calls are TRBV5-4 and TRBJ2-7, with D possibly called TRBD1 or TRBD2 (5 bases each). CDR1 and CDR2 (germline): SGHNT, YYREEE (reference sequence). V lost 4 bases and J lost 7, with 12 bases in between. This CDR3 has 12 amino acids. CDR3 in amino acids: CASSLRDLEQYF. The CDR3 DNA reads TGTGCCAGCAGCCTCCGGGACCTAGAGCAGTACTTC. The complete variable domain, with remaining parts taken from reference TRBV5-4 and TRBJ2-7, reads ETGVTQSPTHLIKTRGQQVTLRCSSQSGHNTVSWYQQALGQGPQFIFQYYREEENGRGNFPPRFSGLQFPNYSSELNVNALELDDSALYLCASSLRDLEQYFGPGTRLTVT.

Details on this clone: The same CDR3 arises from other DNA sequences in this sample as well. The chain employs TRBV20-1 and TRBJ1-2; no definite D call. V lost 5 bases and J 6 bases, leaving 4 bases between the germline ends. The germline V gene encodes CDR1 DFQATT and CDR2 SNEGSKA (reference sequence). The CDR3 spans 9 residues. The CDR3 protein is CSAGNGYTF. CDR3 sequence (DNA): TGCAGTGCTGGCAATGGCTACACCTTC.

Worth noting for this clone: This specimen includes other DNA sequences encoding the same CDR3. The V call is TRBV6-5, the J call TRBJ2-5; possibly TRBD2 for D (5 bases). Germline CDR1 is MNHEY and CDR2 is SVGAGI. Trimming removed 0 bases at V and 2 bases at J, with 7 bases between. The CDR3 runs 14 residues. CDR3 residues: CASSYSGGQETQYF. The CDR3 coding sequence is TGTGCCAGCAGTTACTCAGGAGGACAAGAGACCCAGTACTTC.

This chain links TRBV7-9 with TRBJ1-2; no clear D. V was clipped by 5 bases and J by 1 base, with 11 bases between them. Germline CDR1 and CDR2: SEHNR and FQNEAQ (reference sequence). This CDR3 has 14 residues. Here the CDR3 reads CASSQAAGNYGYTF. DNA of the CDR3: TGTGCCAGCAGCCAGGCCGCGGGTAACTATGGCTACACCTTC.

This clone was observed once. The chain couples TRBV30 to TRBJ2-3; D is undetermined. The CDR3 has 12 amino acids. The germline CDR1 and CDR2 sequences are GTSNPN and SVGIG (reference sequence). V gave up 4 bases and J gave up 2 bases, with 7 bases separating them. CDR3 DNA: TGTGCCTGGAATTTGGACACAGATACGCAGTATTTT. It specifies CAWNLDTDTQYF.

Only a few counts were recorded for this clone. The chain joins TRBV5-4 to TRBJ2-2; either TRBD1 or TRBD2 may supply D (5 bases each). V lost 2 bases and J 8 bases, leaving 16 bases between the germline ends. Germline CDR1 reads SGHNT; CDR2 reads YYREEE (reference sequence). This CDR3 has 15 residues. CDR3: CASSFGGRDAGELFF. The CDR3 nucleotides read TGTGCCAGCAGCTTTGGAGGCAGGGATGCAGGGGAGCTGTTTTTT.

The chain recombines TRBV7-6 with TRBJ2-1; 7 positions match TRBD2. Looked up from germline, CDR1 is SGHVS and CDR2 is FNYEAQ. CDR3 length equals 15 residues. With 3 bases clipped from V and 8 bases from J, the junction kept 10 bases outside the gene matches. This chain's CDR3 is CASSFPGGEGDEQFF. Written as DNA, the CDR3 is TGTGCCAGCAGCTTCCCGGGGGGTGAGGGAGATGAGCAGTTCTTC.

With regard to this clone: At one of its ends the junction is not consistent with the germline gene, which may arise from a read error. The chain joins TRBV18 to TRBJ2-7; D is perhaps TRBD1 (6 bases). The CDR3 has 11 residues. Germline assignment: CDR1 KGHSH and CDR2 LQKENI. This CDR3 reads CASSERGSPFF. The CDR3 DNA is TGTGCCAGCTCGGAAAGGGGGAGCCCGTTTTTC.

A single count supports this clone. This CDR3 is also generated by other DNA sequences in the sample. The CDR3 DNA reads TGCGCCAGCAGCTTGGATTCTAGCAGCGGCAATGAGCAGTTCTTC. This codes for CASSLDSSSGNEQFF. The V and J genes are TRBV5-1 and TRBJ2-1; a weak D match, TRBD2 (5 bases). V was clipped by 0 bases and J by 6 bases, with 13 bases between them. Germline CDR1 reads SGHRS; CDR2 reads YFSETQ. The length of the CDR3 is 15 residues.

The V and J genes are TRBV4-1 and TRBJ2-4; D not resolved. Germline lookup yields CDR1 MGHRA and CDR2 YSYEKL. Trimming pared 3 bases from V and 0 bases from J, leaving 15 bases between. This CDR3 has 17 residues. The CDR3 is CASSHLGRELAKNIQYF. The DNA of the CDR3 is TGCGCCAGCAGCCATTTAGGAAGGGAACTAGCCAAAAACATTCAGTACTTC.

The chain combines TRBV18 with TRBJ2-5, with 10 positions matching TRBD1. CDR3 length equals 15 residues. CDR1 is KGHSH, CDR2 LQKENI, per germline. With 6 bases clipped from V and 11 bases from J, the junction kept 15 bases outside the gene matches. CDR3 nucleotide sequence: TGTGCCAGCTCCCTCACCCCGGGACAGGGGCAAGAGCAGTACTTC. Translation gives CASSLTPGQGQEQYF. Full variable domain (remainder filled in from reference TRBV18 and TRBJ2-5): NAGVMQNPRHLVRRRGQEARLRCSPMKGHSHVYWYRQLPEEGLKFMVYLQKENIIDESGMPKERFSAEFPKEGPSILRIQQVVRGDSAAYFCASSLTPGQGQEQYFGPGTRLLVL.

The V call is TRBV6-5, the J call TRBJ2-3; 7 nucleotides agree with TRBD2. The germline CDR1 and CDR2 sequences are MNHEY and SVGAGI. J gave up 4 bases and V 4 bases, and 5 bases lay outside the gene matches. The CDR3 totals 14 residues. The CDR3 sequence is CASSSREAADTQYF. CDR3 sequence (DNA): TGTGCCAGCAGTTCTCGGGAGGCCGCAGATACGCAGTATTTT.

The rearrangement uses TRBV5-1 and TRBJ2-2; D may be TRBD1 (6 bases). CDR1 and CDR2 (germline): SGHRS, YFSETQ. The length of the CDR3 is 14 residues. Trimming stripped 3 bases from V and 7 bases from J, with 13 bases between. CDR3 residues: CASSWGHRDGELFF. The CDR3 DNA reads TGCGCCAGCAGCTGGGGACATAGGGACGGGGAGCTGTTTTTT.

This chain links TRBV7-2 with TRBJ2-2; TRBD1 is a possible D gene (6 bases). V was pared by 5 bases and J by 4 bases, with 14 bases between. The CDR3 is 15 residues long. Germline V lookup: CDR1 SGHTA, CDR2 FQGNSA. The CDR3 DNA is TGTGCCAGCAGCCGCCCCCCAGGGGTCACCGGGGAGCTGTTTTTT. Protein sequence: CASSRPPGVTGELFF. Based on the CDR3 plus reference TRBV7-2 and TRBJ2-2, the full variable domain is GAGVSQSPSNKVTEKGKDVELRCDPISGHTALYWYRQSLGQGLEFLIYFQGNSAPDKSGLPSDRFSAERTGGSVSTLTIQRTQQEDSAVYLCASSRPPGVTGELFFGEGSRLTVL.

The rearrangement uses TRBV6-6 and TRBJ2-7, with D uncertain. V was shortened by 11 bases and J by 6 bases, with 20 bases between the two germline ends. The CDR3 is 13 residues long. Germline CDR1 and CDR2: MNHNY and SVGAGI (reference sequence). For the CDR3, the DNA is TGTGCCGGATCGTCAGGACCTAGAACCGAGCAGTACTTC. This encodes CAGSSGPRTEQYF.

With respect to this clone: This sample also contains other DNA sequences that code for the same CDR3. The chain joins TRBV7-9 to TRBJ2-5, with D uncertain. Germline V CDR1 and CDR2: SEHNR, FQNEAQ (reference sequence). The CDR3 length is 13 residues. Trimming shortened V by 1 base and J by 2 bases, and 5 bases separated the two germline ends. The CDR3 DNA is TGTGCCAGCAGCTTAGTCGGTCAAGAGACCCAGTACTTC. This gives the protein CASSLVGQETQYF.

This chain uses TRBV7-9 with TRBJ2-3; a weak D match, TRBD2 (6 bases). Per the germline V gene, CDR1 is SEHNR and CDR2 is FQNEAQ (reference sequence). This CDR3 is built from 14 residues. V lost 3 bases and J lost 5, with 12 bases in between. The CDR3 DNA reads TGTGCCAGCAGCTTGCCTAGCGCCGGAGATACGCAGTATTTT. Its protein product is CASSLPSAGDTQYF.

Written as DNA, the CDR3 is TGCGCCAGCAGGGGCCCAGACTCGATAGAGACCCAGTACTTC. It translates to CASRGPDSIETQYF. The V call is TRBV10-2, the J call TRBJ2-5, with D uncertain. V was pared by 6 bases and J by 4 bases, with 15 bases between. The CDR3 runs 14 residues. Per the germline V gene, CDR1 is WSHSY and CDR2 is SAAADI.

V gene TRBV5-8 combines with J gene TRBJ2-5; D gene uncertain. This CDR3 is 13 amino acids long. V lost 0 bases, J lost 4 bases, and 7 bases lay in between. Germline loops: CDR1 SGHTS, CDR2 YDEGEE. The DNA of the CDR3 is TGTGCCAGCAGCTTGGTGGGTTTAGAGACCCAGTACTTC. It yields the protein CASSLVGLETQYF. Based on the CDR3 plus reference TRBV5-8 and TRBJ2-5, the full variable domain is EAGVTQSPTHLIKTRGQQATLRCSPISGHTSVYWYQQALGLGLQFLLWYDEGEERNRGNFPPRFSGRQFPNYSSELNVNALELEDSALYLCASSLVGLETQYFGPGTRLLVL.

The rearrangement uses TRBV4-1 and TRBJ2-2; perhaps TRBD2 as D (7 bases). The CDR3 loop spans 16 amino acids. The germline V and J ends were trimmed by 6 bases and 0 bases, with 14 bases remaining between them. In germline, CDR1 is MGHRA, CDR2 YSYEKL. This chain's CDR3 is CASRPRGGPNTGELFF. The CDR3 region has the DNA TGCGCCAGCAGACCCCGCGGGGGCCCGAACACCGGGGAGCTGTTTTTT.

J is TRBJ2-2 and V is TRBV27; D remains ambiguous. The CDR3 covers 14 residues. CDR1 and CDR2 (germline): MNHEY, SMNVEV (reference sequence). Between the trimmed V and J ends, which lost 7 bases and 0 bases, there was a span of 9 bases. In DNA, the CDR3 is TGTGCCAGCAAGGCTACAACGAACACCGGGGAGCTGTTTTTT. This translates into CASKATTNTGELFF.